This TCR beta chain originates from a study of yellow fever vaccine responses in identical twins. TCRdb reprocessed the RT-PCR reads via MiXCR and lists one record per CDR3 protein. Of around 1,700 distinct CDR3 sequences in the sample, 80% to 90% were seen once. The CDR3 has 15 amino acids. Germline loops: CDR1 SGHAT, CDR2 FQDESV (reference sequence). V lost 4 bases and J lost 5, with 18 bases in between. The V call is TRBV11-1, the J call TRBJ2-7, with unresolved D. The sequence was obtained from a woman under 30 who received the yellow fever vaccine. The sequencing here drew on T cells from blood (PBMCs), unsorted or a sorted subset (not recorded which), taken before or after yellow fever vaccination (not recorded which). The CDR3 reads CASSSKGSRYHEQYF. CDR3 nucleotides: TGTGCCAGCAGCTCTAAGGGATCTCGGTACCACGAGCAGTACTTC.